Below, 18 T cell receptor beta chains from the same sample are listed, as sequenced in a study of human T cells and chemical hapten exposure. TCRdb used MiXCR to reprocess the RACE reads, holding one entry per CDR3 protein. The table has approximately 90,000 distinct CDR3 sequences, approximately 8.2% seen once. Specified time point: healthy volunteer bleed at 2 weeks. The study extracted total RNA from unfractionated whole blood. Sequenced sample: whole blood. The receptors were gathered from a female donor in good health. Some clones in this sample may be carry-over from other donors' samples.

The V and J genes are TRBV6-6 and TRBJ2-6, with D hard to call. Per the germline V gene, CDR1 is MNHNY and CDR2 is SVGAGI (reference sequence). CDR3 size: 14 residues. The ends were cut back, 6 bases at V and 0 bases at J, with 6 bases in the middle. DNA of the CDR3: TGTGCCAGCAGCTGGGGCTCTGGGGCCAACGTCCTGACTTTC. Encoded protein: CASSWGSGANVLTF.

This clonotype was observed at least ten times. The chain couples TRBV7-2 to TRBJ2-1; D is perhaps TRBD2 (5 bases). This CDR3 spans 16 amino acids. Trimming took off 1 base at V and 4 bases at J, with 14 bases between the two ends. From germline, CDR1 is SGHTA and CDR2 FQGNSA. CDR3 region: CASSLESGIVYNEQFF. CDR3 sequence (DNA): TGTGCCAGCAGCTTAGAATCGGGAATAGTTTACAATGAGCAGTTCTTC.

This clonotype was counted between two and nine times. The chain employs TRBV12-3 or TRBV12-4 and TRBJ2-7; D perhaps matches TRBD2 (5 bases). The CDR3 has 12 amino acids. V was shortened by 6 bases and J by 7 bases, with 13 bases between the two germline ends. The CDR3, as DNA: TGTGCCAGCAGAATGACGGGAAGAGAGCAGTACTTC. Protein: CASRMTGREQYF.

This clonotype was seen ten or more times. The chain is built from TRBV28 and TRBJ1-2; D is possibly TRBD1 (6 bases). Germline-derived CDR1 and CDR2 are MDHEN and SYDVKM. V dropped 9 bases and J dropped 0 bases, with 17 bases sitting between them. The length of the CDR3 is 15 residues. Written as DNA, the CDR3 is TGTGCCAGTTCCAGGGGAGTCGGAGCTAACTATGGCTACACCTTC. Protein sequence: CASSRGVGANYGYTF.

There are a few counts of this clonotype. CDR3 nucleotide sequence: TGTGCCAGCAGCAAAAGTGGCGCCGGGACAGGGCTAATTAATGAAAAACTGTTTTTT. The encoded protein is CASSKSGAGTGLINEKLFF. The chain uses TRBV21-1 and TRBJ1-4; TRBD1 is taken as the D call from the table, unchecked against the DNA. TRBV21-1 constitutes a pseudogene. CDR3 length: 19 amino acids.

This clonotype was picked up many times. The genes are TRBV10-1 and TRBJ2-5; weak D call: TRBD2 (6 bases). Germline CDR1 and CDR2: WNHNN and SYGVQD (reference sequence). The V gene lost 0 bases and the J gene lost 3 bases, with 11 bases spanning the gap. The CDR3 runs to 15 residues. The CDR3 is CASSESGSGEETQYF. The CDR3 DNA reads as TGCGCCAGCAGTGAGTCAGGGTCGGGGGAAGAGACCCAGTACTTC.

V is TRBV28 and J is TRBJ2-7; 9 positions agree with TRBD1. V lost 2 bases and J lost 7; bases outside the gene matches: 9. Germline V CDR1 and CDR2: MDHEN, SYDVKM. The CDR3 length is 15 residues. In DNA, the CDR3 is TGTGCCAGCAGTTTACCCCAACAGGGGGCATGGGAGCAGTACTTC. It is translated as CASSLPQQGAWEQYF.

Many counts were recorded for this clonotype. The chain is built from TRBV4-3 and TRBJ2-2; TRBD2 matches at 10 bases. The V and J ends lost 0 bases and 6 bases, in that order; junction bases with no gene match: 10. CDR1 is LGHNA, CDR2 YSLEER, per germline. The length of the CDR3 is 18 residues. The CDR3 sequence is CASSQEVSGRFEAGELFF. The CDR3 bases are TGCGCCAGCAGCCAAGAAGTTAGCGGGAGGTTCGAGGCCGGGGAGCTGTTTTTT.

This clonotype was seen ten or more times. The CDR3 spells CASSDNGGYSGANVLTF. CDR3 nucleotide sequence: TGTGCCAGTAGCGACAACGGTGGGTACTCTGGGGCCAACGTCCTGACTTTC. The chain combines TRBV19 with TRBJ2-6; no firm D call. V shed 6 bases and J shed 0 bases, with 15 bases lying between them. Germline CDR1 and CDR2: LNHDA and SQIVND (reference sequence). The CDR3 extends over 17 amino acids.

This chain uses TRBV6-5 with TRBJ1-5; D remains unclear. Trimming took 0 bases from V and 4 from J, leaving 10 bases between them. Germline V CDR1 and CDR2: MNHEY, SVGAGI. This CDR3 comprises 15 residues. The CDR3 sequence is CASSYSISTNQPQHF. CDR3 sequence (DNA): TGTGCCAGCAGTTACTCGATCAGTACAAATCAGCCCCAGCATTTT.

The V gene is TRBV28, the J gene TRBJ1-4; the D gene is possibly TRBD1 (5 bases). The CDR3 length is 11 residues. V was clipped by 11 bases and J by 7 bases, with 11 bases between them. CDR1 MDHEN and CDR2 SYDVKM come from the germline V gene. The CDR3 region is CAGGVGEKLFF. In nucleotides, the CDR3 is TGTGCCGGAGGGGTGGGTGAAAAACTGTTTTTT.

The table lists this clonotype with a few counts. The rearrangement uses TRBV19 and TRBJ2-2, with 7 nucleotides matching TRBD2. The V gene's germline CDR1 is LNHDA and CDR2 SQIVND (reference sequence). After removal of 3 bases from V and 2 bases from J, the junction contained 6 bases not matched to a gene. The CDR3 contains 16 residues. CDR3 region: CASSIGLAGNTGELFF. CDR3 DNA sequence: TGTGCCAGTAGTATCGGGTTAGCGGGCAACACCGGGGAGCTGTTTTTT.

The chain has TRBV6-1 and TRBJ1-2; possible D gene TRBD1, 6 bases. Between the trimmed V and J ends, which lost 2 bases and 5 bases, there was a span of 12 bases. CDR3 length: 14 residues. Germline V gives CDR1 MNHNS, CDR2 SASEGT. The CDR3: CASSERGAYYGYTF. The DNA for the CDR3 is TGTGCCAGCAGTGAAAGGGGGGCTTATTATGGCTACACCTTC.

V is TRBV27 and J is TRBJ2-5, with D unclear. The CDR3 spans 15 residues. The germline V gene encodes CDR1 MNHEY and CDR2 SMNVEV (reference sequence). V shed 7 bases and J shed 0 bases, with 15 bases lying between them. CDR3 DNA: TGTGCCAGCACTCCGGGTGCATCTTACCAAGAGACCCAGTACTTC. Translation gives CASTPGASYQETQYF.

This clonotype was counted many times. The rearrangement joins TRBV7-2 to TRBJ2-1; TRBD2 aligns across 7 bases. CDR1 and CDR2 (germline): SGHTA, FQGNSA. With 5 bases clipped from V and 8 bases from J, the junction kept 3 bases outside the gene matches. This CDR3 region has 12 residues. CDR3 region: CASSPGGDEQFF. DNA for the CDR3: TGTGCCAGCAGCCCTGGGGGGGATGAGCAGTTCTTC.

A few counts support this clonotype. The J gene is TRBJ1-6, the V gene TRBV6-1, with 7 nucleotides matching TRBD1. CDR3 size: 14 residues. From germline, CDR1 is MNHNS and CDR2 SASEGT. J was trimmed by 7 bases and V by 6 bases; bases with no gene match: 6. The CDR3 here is CASSSGGENSPLHF. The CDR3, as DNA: TGTGCCAGCAGCTCAGGGGGAGAGAATTCACCCCTCCACTTT.

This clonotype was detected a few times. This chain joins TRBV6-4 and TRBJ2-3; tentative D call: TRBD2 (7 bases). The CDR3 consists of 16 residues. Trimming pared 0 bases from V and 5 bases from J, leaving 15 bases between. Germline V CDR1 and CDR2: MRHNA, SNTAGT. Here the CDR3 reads CASSDSRGGGVDTQYF. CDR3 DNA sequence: TGTGCCAGCAGTGACTCGCGTGGCGGGGGCGTAGATACGCAGTATTTT.

CDR3: CASTGARETSGDEQFF. The CDR3 region has the DNA TGTGCCAGCACTGGGGCCAGAGAGACTAGCGGGGATGAGCAGTTCTTC. The genes are TRBV12-3 or TRBV12-4 and TRBJ2-1, with 11 nucleotides matching TRBD2. The ends lost 7 bases at V and 8 bases at J; junction bases unmatched: 13. The CDR3 is made up of 16 amino acids.